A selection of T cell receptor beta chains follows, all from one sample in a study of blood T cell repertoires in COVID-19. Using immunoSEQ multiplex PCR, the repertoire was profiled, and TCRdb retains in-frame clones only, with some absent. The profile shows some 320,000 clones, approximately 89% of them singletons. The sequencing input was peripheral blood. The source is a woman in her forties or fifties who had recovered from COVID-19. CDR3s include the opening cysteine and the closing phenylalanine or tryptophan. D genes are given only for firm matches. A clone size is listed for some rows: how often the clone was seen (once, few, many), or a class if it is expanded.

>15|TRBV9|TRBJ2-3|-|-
TGTGCCAGCAGCGTAGTGATACAGGGAACAGATACGCAGTATTTT
CASSVVIQGTDTQYF
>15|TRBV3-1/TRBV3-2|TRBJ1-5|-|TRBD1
TGTGCCAGCAGCTTCGACAGGGGTAGCAATCAGCCCCAGCATTTT
CASSFDRGSNQPQHF
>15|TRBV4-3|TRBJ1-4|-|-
TGCGCCAGCAGCCTACAGTATTTGTCTAATGAAAAACTGTTTTTT
CASSLQYLSNEKLFF
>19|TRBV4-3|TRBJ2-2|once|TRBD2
TGCGCCAGCAGCCAAGAGTCGACTAGCGGGTCTACGAACACCGGGGAGCTGTTTTTT
CASSQESTSGSTNTGELFF
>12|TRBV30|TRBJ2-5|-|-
TGTGCCTGGAGGGCGGGACCAGAGACCCAGTACTTC
CAWRAGPETQYF
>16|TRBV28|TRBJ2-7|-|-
TGTGCCAGCAGTCGAGCTTCGTGGGGAGACGCCTACGAGCAGTACTTC
CASSRASWGDAYEQYF
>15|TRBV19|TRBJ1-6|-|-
TGTGCCAGTAGGGAGGGTGGAGCCTATAATTCACCCCTCCACTTT
CASREGGAYNSPLHF
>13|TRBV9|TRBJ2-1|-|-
TGTGCCAGCAGCGTAGATTTGAGCAATGAGCAGTTCTTC
CASSVDLSNEQFF
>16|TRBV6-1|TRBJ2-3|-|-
TGTGCCAGCAGTGATAAGGGGGGGGTGTCGGCAGATACGCAGTATTTT
CASSDKGGVSADTQYF
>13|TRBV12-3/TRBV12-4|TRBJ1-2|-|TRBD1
TGTGCCAGCAGTGAGGGACAGGGCAATGGCTACACCTTC
CASSEGQGNGYTF
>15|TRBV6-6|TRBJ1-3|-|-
TGTGCCAGCAGTCCGGGACTGAGCTCTGGAAACACCATATATTTT
CASSPGLSSGNTIYF
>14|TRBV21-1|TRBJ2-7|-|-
TGTGCCAGCAGCAAACCCTCACTAGCGTACGAGCAGTACTTC
CASSKPSLAYEQYF
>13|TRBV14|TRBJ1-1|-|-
TGTGCCAGCAGCCAAGGAGATGCGCGCGTAGCTTTCTTT
CASSQGDARVAFF
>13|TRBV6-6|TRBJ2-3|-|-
TGTGCCAGCAGTTACTCTACGGCAGATACGCAGTATTTT
CASSYSTADTQYF